This record concerns one T cell receptor beta chain sequence. Its specificity is not known. The use of genomic DNA as template underpinned the TCR beta VDJ and CDR3 profiling. TCRdb reanalysed the reads using MiXCR and keeps one entry per CDR3 protein. The table includes around 150,000 distinct CDR3 sequences, around half detected once. This record comes from a study of CD8+CD57+ T cells in acquired aplastic anemia. Study results and limitations: The number of CD8+ CDR3 sequences shared by patients and controls was roughly 30. CD8+ Simpson's diversity in patients was not significantly different from that in controls.

Patients chosen for sequencing had CD8+CD57+ cells that had expanded, as shown by flow cytometry. The diagnosis in all patients was severe acquired aplastic anemia. Untreated patients provided the blood samples, with no therapy given before sampling. This CDR3 is built from 14 residues. Trimming at V came to 6 bases and at J to 8 bases, leaving 15 bases not matched to a gene. Per germline, CDR1 DFQATT and CDR2 SNEGSKA (reference sequence). This chain joins TRBV20-1 and TRBJ2-5, with 7 bases lining up with TRBD1. The specimen sequenced was sorted CD4+, CD8+, or CD8+CD57+ T cells (not recorded which) from PBMCs. The clonotype comes from a human donor with aplastic anemia. The CDR3 loop reads CSAGIYRQGITQYF. The CDR3, as DNA: TGCAGTGCCGGGATATATCGACAGGGTATAACCCAGTACTTC.